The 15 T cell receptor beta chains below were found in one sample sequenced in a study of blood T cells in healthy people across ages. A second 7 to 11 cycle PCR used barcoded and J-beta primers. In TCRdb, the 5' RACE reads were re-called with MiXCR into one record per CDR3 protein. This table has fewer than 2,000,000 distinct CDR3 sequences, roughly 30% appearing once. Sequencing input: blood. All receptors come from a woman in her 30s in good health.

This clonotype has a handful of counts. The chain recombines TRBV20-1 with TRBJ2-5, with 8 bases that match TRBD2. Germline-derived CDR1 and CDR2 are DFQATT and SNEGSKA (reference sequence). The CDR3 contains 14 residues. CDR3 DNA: TGCTCAGTGCGCAGGGCTAGCGGGCAAGAGACCCAGTACTTC. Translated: CSVRRASGQETQYF.

The CDR3 DNA is TGCAGTGCTAGAGGGACCGTTTACAATGAGCAGTTCTTC. Translation gives CSARGTVYNEQFF. The rearrangement links TRBV20-1 to TRBJ2-1; D uncertain. The CDR3 runs to 13 residues. The ends were cut back, 1 base at V and 4 bases at J, with 8 bases in the middle. Germline loops: CDR1 DFQATT, CDR2 SNEGSKA (reference sequence).

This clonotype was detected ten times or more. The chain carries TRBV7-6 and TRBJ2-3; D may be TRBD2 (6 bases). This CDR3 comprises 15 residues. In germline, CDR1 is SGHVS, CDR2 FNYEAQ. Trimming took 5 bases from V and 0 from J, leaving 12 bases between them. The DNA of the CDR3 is TGTGCCAGCAGCCGGGGGACGGCTAGCACAGATACGCAGTATTTT. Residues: CASSRGTASTDTQYF.

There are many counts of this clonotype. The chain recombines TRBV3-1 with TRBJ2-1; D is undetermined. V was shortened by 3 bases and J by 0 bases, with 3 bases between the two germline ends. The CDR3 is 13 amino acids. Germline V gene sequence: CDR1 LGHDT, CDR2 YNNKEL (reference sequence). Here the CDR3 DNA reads TGTGCCAGCAGCCAGGGCTCCTACAATGAGCAGTTCTTC. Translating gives CASSQGSYNEQFF.

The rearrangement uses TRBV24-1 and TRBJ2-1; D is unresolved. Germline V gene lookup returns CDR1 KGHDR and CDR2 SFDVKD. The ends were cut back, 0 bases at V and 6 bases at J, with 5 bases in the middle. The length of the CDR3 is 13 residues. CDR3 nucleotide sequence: TGTGCCACCAGTGATTTGCTGAGCAATGAGCAGTTCTTC. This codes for CATSDLLSNEQFF.

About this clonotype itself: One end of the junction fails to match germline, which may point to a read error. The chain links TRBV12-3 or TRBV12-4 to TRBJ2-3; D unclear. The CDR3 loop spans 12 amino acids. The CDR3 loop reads CASSFRSDTQYF. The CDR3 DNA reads TGCGCCAGCAGCTTTAGATCAGATACGCAGTATTTT.

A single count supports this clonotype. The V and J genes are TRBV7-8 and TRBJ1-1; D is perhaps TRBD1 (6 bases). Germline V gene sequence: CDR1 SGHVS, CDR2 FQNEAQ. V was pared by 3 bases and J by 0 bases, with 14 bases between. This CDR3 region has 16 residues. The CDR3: CASSLIEGEMNTEAFF. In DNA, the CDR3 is TGTGCCAGCAGCTTGATCGAGGGGGAAATGAACACTGAAGCTTTCTTT.

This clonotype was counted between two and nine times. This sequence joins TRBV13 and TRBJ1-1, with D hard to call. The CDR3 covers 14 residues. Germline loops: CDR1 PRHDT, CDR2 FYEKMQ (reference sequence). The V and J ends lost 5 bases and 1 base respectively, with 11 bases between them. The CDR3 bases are TGTGCCAGCAGCGACAAACGGGGGAACACTGAAGCTTTCTTT. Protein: CASSDKRGNTEAFF.

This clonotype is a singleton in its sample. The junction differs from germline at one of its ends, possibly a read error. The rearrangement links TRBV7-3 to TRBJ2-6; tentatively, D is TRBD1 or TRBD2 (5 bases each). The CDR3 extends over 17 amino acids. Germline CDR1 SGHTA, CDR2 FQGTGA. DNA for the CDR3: TGTGCCAGCAGTCCAGGGAGCGGAAACTCTGGGGCCAACGTCCGGACTTTC. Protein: CASSPGSGNSGANVRTF.

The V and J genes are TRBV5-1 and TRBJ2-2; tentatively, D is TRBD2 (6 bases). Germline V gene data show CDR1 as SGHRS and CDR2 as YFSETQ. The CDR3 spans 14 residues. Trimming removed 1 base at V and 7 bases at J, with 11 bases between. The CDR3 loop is CASSLSSGVGELFF. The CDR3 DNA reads TGCGCCAGCAGCTTGTCTTCGGGAGTCGGGGAGCTGTTTTTT. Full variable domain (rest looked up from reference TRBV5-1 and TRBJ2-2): KAGVTQTPRYLIKTRGQQVTLSCSPISGHRSVSWYQQTPGQGLQFLFEYFSETQRNKGNFPGRFSGRQFSNSRSEMNVSTLELGDSALYLCASSLSSGVGELFFGEGSRLTVL.

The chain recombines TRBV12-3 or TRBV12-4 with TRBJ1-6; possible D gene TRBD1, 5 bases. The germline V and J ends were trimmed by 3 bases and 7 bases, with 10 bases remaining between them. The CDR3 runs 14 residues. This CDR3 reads CASSFAGKNSPLHF. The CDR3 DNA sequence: TGTGCCAGCAGTTTCGCAGGGAAAAATTCACCCCTCCACTTT.

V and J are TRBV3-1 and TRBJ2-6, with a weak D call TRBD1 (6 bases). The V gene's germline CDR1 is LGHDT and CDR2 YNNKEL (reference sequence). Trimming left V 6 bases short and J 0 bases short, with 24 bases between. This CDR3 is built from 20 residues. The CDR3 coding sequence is TGTGCCAGCAGTCGCGCATTTACAGGGTTAAAGGGCTCTGGGGCCAACGTCCTGACTTTC. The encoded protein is CASSRAFTGLKGSGANVLTF.

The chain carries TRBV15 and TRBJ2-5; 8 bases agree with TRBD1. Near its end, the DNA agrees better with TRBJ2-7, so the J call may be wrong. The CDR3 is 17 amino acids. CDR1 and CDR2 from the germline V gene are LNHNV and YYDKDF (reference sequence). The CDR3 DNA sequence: TGTGCCACCAGCAGAGGTGGGAGGACAGGGAGCTGCCACGAGCAGTACTTC. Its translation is CATSRGGRTGSCHEQYF.

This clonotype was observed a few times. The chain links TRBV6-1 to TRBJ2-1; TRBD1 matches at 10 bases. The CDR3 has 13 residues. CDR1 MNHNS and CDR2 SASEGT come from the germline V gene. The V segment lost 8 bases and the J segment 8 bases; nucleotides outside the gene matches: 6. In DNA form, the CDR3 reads TGTGCCAGCCGGGACAGGGGTAAGGATGAGCAGTTCTTC. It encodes CASRDRGKDEQFF.

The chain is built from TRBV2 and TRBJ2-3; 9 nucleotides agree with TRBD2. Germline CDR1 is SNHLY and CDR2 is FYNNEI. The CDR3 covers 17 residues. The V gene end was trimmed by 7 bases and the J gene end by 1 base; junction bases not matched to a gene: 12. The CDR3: CASKRRVASGGTDTQYF. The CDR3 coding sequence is TGTGCCAGCAAAAGGAGGGTAGCTAGCGGGGGCACAGATACGCAGTATTTT. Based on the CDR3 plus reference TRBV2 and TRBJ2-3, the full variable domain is EPEVTQTPSHQVTQMGQEVILRCVPISNHLYFYWYRQILGQKVEFLVSFYNNEISEKSEIFDDQFSVERPDGSNFTLKIRSTKLEDSAMYFCASKRRVASGGTDTQYFGPGTRLTVL.